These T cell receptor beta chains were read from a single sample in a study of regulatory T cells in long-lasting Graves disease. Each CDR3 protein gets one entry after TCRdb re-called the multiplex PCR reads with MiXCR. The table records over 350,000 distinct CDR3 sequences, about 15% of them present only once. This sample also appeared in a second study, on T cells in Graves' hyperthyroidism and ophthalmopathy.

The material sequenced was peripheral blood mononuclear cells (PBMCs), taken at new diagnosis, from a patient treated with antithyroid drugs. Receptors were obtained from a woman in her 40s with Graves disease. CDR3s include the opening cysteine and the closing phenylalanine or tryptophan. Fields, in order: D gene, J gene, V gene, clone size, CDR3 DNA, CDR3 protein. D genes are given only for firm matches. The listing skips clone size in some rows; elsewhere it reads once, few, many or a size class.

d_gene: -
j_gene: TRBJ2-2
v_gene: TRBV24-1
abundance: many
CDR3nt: TGTGCCACCAGTGACTCAGGGTTCACCGGGGAGCTGTTTTTT
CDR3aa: CATSDSGFTGELFF

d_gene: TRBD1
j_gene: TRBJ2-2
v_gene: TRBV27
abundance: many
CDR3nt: TGTGCCAGCAGTTTCGGGACAGGGGGAACCGGGGAGCTGTTTTTT
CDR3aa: CASSFGTGGTGELFF

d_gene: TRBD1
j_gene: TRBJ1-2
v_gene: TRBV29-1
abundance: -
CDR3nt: TGCAGCGTTCTGACAGGGCTTGGCTACACCTTC
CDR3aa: CSVLTGLGYTF

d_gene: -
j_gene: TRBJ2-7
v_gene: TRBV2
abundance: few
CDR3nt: TGTGCCAGCAGCCAGACAGGACAGTCCGTCACCTACGAGCAGTACTTC
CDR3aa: CASSQTGQSVTYEQYF

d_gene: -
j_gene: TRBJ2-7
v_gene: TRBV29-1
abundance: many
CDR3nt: TGCAGCGTTAGGACAGATATGGGATACGAGCAGTACTTC
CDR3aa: CSVRTDMGYEQYF

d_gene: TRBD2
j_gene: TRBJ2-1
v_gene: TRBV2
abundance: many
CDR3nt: TGTGCCAGCACCAGCCGGCTAGCGGGAGATTTTTCCTACAATGAGCAGTTCTTC
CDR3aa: CASTSRLAGDFSYNEQFF

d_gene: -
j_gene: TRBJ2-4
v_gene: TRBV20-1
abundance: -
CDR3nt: TGCAGTGCTAGAGGAGGGGGAACCAAAAACATTCAGTACTTC
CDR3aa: CSARGGGTKNIQYF

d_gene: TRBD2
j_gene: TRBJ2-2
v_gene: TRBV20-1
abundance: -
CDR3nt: TGCAGTGCTCGGACTAGCGATAACACCGGGGAGCTGTTTTTT
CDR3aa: CSARTSDNTGELFF

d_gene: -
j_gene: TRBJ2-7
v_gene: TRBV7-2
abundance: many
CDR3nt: TGTGCCAGCAGCTCCGACTACGAGCAGTACTTC
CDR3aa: CASSSDYEQYF

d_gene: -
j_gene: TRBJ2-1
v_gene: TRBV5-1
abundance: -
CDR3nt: TGCGCCAGCAGCTTGGATGGGGGATTCAACAATGAGCAGTTCTTC
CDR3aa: CASSLDGGFNNEQFF

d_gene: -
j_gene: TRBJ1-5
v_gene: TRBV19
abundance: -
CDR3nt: TGTGCCAGTAGAACGAATAGCAATCAGCCCCAGCATTTT
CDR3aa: CASRTNSNQPQHF

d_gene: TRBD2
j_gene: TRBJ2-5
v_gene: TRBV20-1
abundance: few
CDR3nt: TGCAGTGCTAGAGACGAAAAGAGCGGGAGGAGATACTTC
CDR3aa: CSARDEKSGRRYF

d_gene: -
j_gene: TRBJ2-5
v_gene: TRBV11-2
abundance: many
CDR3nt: TGTGCCAGCAGCTTAGGGAGCCGGTCCCCTATAGGGACCCAGTACTTC
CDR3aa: CASSLGSRSPIGTQYF

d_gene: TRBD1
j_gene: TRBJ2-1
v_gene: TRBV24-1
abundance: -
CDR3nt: TGTGCCACCAGTGATTCAGGGACAGGGGTAGGTTATGAGCAGTTCTTC
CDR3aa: CATSDSGTGVGYEQFF

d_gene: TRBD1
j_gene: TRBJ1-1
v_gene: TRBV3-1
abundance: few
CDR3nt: TGTGCCAGCAGCCCGAGCGGCAGGGGGCACACTGAAGCTTTCTTT
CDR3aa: CASSPSGRGHTEAFF

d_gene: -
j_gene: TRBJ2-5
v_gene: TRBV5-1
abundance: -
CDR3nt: TGCGCCAGCAGCGGCCAAATCCAAGAGACCCAGTACTTC
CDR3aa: CASSGQIQETQYF

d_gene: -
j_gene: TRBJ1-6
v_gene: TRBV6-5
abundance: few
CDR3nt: TGTGCCAGCAGTTACTCCGGCCAGGGCGGTGGAACCTATAATCCACCCCTCCACTTT
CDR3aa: CASSYSGQGGGTYNPPLHF

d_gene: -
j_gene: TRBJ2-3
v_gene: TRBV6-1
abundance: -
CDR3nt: TGTGCCAGCATTAGGGACTCTGGAGATACGCAGTATTTT
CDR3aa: CASIRDSGDTQYF

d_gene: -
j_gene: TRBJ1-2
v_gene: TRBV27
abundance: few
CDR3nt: TGTGCCAGCAGTTTAGGAGGGGGTTTTAACTATGGCTACACCTTC
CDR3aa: CASSLGGGFNYGYTF

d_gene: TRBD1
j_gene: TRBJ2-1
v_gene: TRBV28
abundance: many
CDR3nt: TGTGCCAGCAGTCCGTCCGCCGGGACAGGGTACAATGAGCAGTTCTTC
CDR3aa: CASSPSAGTGYNEQFF

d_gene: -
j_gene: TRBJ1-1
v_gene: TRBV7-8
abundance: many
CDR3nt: TGTGCCAGCAGCCGTCCTTTCGACAGAGTCATGAACACTGAAGCTTTCTTT
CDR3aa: CASSRPFDRVMNTEAFF

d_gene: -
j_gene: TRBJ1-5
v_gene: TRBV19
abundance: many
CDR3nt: TGTGCCAGTATGGGCCTTTATCAGCCCCAGCATTTT
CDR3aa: CASMGLYQPQHF

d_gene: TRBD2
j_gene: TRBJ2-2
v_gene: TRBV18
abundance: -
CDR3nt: TGTGCCAGCTCACCTTTGCGCACCGGGACTAGCGGGGCCGGGGAGCTGTTTTTT
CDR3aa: CASSPLRTGTSGAGELFF

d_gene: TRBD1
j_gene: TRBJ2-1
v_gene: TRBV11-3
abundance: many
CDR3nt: TGTGCCAGCAGCTTAGTTACAGGGGGTAATGAGCAGTTCTTC
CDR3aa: CASSLVTGGNEQFF

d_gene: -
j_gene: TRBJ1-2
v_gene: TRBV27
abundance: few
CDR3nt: TGTGCCAGCAGTCACGGCGCCGGCTATGGCTACACCTTC
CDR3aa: CASSHGAGYGYTF

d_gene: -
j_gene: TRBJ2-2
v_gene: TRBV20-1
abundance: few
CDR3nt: TGCAGTGCTAAAGCCCACAGGGTCAACACCGGGGAGCTGTTTTTT
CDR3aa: CSAKAHRVNTGELFF

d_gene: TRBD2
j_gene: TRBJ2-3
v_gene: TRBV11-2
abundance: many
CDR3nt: TGTGCCAGCAGCCTTACCGGGACTAGCGGCTTTTTTACACGCACAGATACGCAGTATTTT
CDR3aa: CASSLTGTSGFFTRTDTQYF

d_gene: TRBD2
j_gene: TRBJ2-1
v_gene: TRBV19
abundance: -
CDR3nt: TGTGCCAGTAGTCGGGCTAGCGGAGACGGGTACAATGAGCAGTTCTTC
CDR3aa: CASSRASGDGYNEQFF

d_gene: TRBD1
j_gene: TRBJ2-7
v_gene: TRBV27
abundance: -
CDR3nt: TGTGCCAGCAGTTTATCAGGGGGCGGCGACTACGAGCAGTACTTC
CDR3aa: CASSLSGGGDYEQYF

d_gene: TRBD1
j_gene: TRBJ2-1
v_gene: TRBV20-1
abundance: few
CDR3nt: TGCAGTGCTAGCACAGCAGGGGGCTCCTACAATGAGCAGTTCTTC
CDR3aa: CSASTAGGSYNEQFF

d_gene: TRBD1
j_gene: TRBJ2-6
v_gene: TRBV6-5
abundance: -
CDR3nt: TGTGCCAGCAGTTACTCGTGGACAGGGTCCCCCACTGGGGCCAACGTCCTGACTTTC
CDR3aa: CASSYSWTGSPTGANVLTF

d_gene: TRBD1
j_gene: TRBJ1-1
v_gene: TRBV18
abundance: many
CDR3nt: TGTGCCAGCTCACCTCGGGAGGGGGCAGCTGAAGCTTTCTTT
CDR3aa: CASSPREGAAEAFF

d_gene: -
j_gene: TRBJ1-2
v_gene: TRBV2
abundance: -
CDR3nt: TGTGTTGGGGGGCCAGGGACTATCTATGGCTACACCTTC
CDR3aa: CVGGPGTIYGYTF

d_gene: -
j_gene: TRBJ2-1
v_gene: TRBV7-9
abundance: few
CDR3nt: TGTGCCAGCAGAATCGCCGGGAGTTGGTACAATGAGCAGTTCTTC
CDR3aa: CASRIAGSWYNEQFF

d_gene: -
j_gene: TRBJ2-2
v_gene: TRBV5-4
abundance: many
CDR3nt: TGTGCCAGCAGCTCTGTGATGGCAACCGGGGAGCTGTTTTTT
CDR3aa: CASSSVMATGELFF

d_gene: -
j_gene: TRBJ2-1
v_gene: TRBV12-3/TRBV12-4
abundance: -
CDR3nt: TGTGCCAGCACCTTTGGGGGCCACAATGAGCAGTTCTTC
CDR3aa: CASTFGGHNEQFF

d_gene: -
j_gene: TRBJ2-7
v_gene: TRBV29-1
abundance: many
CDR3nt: TGCAGCGGAACAAAAGACGGTGCCTACGAGCAGTACTTC
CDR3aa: CSGTKDGAYEQYF

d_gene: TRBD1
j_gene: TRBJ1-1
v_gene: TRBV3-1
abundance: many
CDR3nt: TGTGCCAGCAGCCAAGACAGGACAGGGGGCACTGAAGCTTTCTTT
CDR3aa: CASSQDRTGGTEAFF

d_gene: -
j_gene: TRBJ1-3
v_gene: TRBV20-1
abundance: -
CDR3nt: TGCAGTGCTAGACCGGAAGTCTCACAAGGGGGAGGTGGAAACACCATATATTTT
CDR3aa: CSARPEVSQGGGGNTIYF

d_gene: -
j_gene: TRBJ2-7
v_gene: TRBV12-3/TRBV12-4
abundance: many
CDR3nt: TGTGCCAGCAGTTTTGTGGGGAGCGGCCACGAGCAGTACTTC
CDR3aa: CASSFVGSGHEQYF

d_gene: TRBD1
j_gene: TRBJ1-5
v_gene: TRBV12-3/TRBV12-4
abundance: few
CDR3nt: TGTGCCAGCAGTTTAGAGACAGGGATTCAGCCCCAGCATTTT
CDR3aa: CASSLETGIQPQHF